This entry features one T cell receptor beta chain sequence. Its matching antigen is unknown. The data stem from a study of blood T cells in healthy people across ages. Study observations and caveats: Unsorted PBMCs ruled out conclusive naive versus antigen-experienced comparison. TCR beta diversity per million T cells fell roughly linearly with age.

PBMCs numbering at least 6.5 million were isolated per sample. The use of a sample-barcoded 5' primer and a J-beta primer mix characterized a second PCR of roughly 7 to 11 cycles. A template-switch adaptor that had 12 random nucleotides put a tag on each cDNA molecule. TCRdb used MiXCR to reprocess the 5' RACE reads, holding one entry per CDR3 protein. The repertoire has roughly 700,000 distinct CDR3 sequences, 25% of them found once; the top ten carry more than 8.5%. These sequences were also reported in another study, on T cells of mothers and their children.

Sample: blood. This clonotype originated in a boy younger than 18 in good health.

The CDR3 region has the DNA TGCGCCAGCAGCTTCCCCGGGACTAGTAGTCAAGAGACCCAGTACTTC. Its translation is CASSFPGTSSQETQYF. This rearrangement joins TRBV5-1 to TRBJ2-5; 8 bases line up with TRBD2. V gave up 2 bases and J gave up 2 bases; unmatched junction bases: 8. There are 16 residues in the CDR3. The germline CDR1 and CDR2 sequences are SGHRS and YFSETQ.